This T cell receptor (beta chain) was identified in a study of Graves' ophthalmopathy and Graves' hyperthyroidism. Study as a whole: Prior to any treatment, peripheral blood was collected at the time of initial diagnosis.

From RNA, the CDR3 regions of TCR beta chains were amplified and sequenced. Second-round multiplex PCR followed a first-round RT-PCR using HTBI primers. MiXCR, run by TCRdb on the multiplex PCR reads, gives a single entry per CDR3 protein. Here the sample spans hundreds of thousands of distinct CDR3 sequences, roughly 21% being singletons. General study results and limits: Blood contained most expanded thyroid clonotypes exceeding 0.001 frequency.

Certain patients, namely those with other autoimmune diseases, uncontrolled infections, pregnancy or lactation, were excluded. It was on clinical symptoms, serum thyroxine, TRAb, thyroid ultrasound and orbital computed tomography that diagnosis relied. Turning to this clonotype: Its matching antigen is unknown.

Looked up from germline, CDR1 is SNHLY and CDR2 is FYNNEI. The length of the CDR3 is 15 residues. The V gene end was trimmed by 4 bases and the J gene end by 4 bases; junction bases not matched to a gene: 8. The chain is built from TRBV2 and TRBJ1-1; 8 bases fit TRBD1. The receptor was derived from a woman aged 18-35 years with stable Graves' hyperthyroidism. The sequencing input was peripheral blood. The CDR3 loop is CASSGTGFSGTEAFF. Written as DNA, the CDR3 is TGTGCCAGCAGTGGGACAGGGTTTTCAGGCACTGAAGCTTTCTTT.